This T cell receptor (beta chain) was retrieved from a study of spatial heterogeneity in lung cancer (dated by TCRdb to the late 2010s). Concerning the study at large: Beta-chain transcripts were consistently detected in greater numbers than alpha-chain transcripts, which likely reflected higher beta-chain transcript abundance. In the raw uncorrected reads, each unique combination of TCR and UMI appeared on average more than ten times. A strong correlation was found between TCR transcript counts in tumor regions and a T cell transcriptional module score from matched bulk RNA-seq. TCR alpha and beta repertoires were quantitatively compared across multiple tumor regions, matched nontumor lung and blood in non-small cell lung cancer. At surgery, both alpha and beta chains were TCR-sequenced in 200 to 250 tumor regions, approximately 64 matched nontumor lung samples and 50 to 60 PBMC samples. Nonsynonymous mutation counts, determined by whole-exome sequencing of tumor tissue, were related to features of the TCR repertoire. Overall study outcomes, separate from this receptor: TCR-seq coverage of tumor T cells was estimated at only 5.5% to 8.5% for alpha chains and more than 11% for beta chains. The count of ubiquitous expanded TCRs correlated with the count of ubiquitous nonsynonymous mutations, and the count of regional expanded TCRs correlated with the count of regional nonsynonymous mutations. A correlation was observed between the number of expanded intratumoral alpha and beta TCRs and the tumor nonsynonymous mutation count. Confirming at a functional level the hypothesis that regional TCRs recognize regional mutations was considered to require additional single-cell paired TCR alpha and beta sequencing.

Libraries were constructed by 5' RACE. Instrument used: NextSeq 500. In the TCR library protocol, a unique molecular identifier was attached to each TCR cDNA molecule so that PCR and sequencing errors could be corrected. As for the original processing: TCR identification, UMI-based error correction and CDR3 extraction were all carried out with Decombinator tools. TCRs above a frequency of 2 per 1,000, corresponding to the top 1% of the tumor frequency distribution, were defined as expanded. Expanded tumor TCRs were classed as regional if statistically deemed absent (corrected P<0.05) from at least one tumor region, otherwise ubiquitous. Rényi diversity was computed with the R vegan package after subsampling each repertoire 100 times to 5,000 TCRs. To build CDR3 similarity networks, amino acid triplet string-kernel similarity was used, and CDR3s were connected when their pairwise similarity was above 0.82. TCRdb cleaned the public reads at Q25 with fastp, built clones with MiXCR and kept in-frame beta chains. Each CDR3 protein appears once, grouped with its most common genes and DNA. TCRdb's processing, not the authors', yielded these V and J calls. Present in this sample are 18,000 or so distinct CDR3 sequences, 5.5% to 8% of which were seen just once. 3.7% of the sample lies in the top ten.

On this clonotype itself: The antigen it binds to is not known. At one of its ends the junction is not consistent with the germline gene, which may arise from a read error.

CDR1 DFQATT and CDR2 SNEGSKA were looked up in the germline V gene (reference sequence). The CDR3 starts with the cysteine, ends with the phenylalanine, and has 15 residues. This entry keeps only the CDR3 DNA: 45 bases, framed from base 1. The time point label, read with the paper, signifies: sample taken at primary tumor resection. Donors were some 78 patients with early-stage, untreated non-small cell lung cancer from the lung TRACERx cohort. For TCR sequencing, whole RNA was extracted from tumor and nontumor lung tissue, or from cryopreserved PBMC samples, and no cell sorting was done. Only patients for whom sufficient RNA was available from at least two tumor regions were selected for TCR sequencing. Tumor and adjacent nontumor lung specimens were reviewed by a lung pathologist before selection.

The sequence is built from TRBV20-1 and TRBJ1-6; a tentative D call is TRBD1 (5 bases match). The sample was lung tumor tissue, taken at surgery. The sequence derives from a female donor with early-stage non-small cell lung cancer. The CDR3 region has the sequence CSAGEGSSYNSPLHF. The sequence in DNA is TGCAGTGCTGGAGAGGGGAGCTCCTATAATTCACCCCTCCACTTT.